This T cell receptor (beta chain) was identified during a study of chemoradiotherapy in HPV16-positive cancers. Data came from immunoSEQ multiplex PCR; TCRdb stores just in-frame clones and leaves some out. The repertoire holds about 68,000 clones, with almost 90% as singletons. CDR3 length equals 15 residues. V was clipped by 7 bases and J by 0 bases, with 13 bases between them. Germline lookup yields CDR1 MNHNY and CDR2 SVGAGI (reference sequence). The chain is built from TRBV6-6 and TRBJ1-5; D possibly corresponds to TRBD1 (6 bases). The starting material was blood, obtained from a patient who underwent chemoradiotherapy. The source of this sequence is a human donor with HPV-associated anogenital cancer. CDR3 DNA sequence: TGTGCCAGCATTTCCGGACAGTATAGCAATCAGCCCCAGCATTTT. This gives the protein CASISGQYSNQPQHF.